This T cell receptor (beta chain) was observed in a study of T cell responses to AZD1222 COVID-19 vaccine (dated by TCRdb to the early 2020s). General notes on the study: AZD1222 recipients whose second dose came at about 4 weeks and those whose second dose came at about 12 weeks were combined into one group, since spike-specific TCR depth and breadth did not differ between the two schedules. TCR sequencing covered 233 trial participants: about 210 given two doses of AZD1222 and 26 given two doses of MenACWY control vaccine. Enrollment into the trials was organized by age into subgroups of 18-55, 56-69 and 70-plus years, and those subgroups contained around 150, 28 and 57 TCR-sequenced participants, respectively.

The time point label, read with the paper, signifies: baseline before first vaccination. Vaccinee samples came from UK trials COV001 and COV002, including a single-blind randomized controlled phase 2/3 trial of AZD1222 (ChAdOx1 nCoV-19) in healthy adults. For TCRbeta chain sequencing, PBMC samples from trial participants were taken at day 0 and at day 28 after the second dose. The CDR3 regions of human TCRbeta chains were subjected to immunosequencing. Under the source paper's analysis protocol: TCRs in the repertoires were matched against a reference library of SARS-CoV-2-specific TCRs that had been generated with the MIRA antigen-specificity platform. Breadth was defined as the fraction of unique TCRs that were SARS-CoV-2-associated. Depth was defined as the fraction of total T cells that were SARS-CoV-2-associated. Using the MIRA data, every spike-specific TCR was mapped to the spike region that the TCR reacted to and assigned to either a CD4 or a CD8 class. Log10-transformed breadth and depth values were compared by one-way ANOVA with Sidak's multiple comparisons tests. Sourced from immuneACCESS, this table was stored by TCRdb with only in-frame sequences that have V and J called. A share of the clones is absent; for the studies checked, an unresolved V gene accounts for under half, and the remainder has no known explanation. That table is the source of V, J and clone size, and D and trimming were worked out from the DNA. The sample table shows 95,000 to 100,000 clones, and roughly 87% are seen once. 16% of the sample is taken by the ten largest.

The CDR3, cysteine through phenylalanine, is 16 amino acids long. Here the CDR3 DNA is all that survives: 48 bases in frame from base 1. Taken from the germline V gene, the CDR1 and CDR2 loops are MGHRA and YSYEKL. V gives up 0 bases and J gives up 2 bases, and the segment between their germline ends measures 11 bases. This clone was observed once. Its antigen is still unknown. Within one base of it there is no much larger clone, and no base qualities were kept. On the study overall, not on this receptor specifically: The 56-69-year group was small, and its depth increase did not reach significance, likely because of low power. Because no samples from the day 14 peak response were available, repertoires could be characterized only after the peak T cell response. Participants were mostly white British, with more females than males. The authors suggested clonal diversity may have been underestimated. The whole spike protein was spanned by vaccine-associated CD4 TCRs, and dominant responses were seen in regions 160-218 and 743-854. Only 5 to 7 AZD1222 recipients were SARS-CoV-2 seropositive at baseline, limiting conclusions about previously exposed vaccinees. After two AZD1222 doses, both the breadth and the depth of spike-specific TCRs were significantly higher than at day 0 and than in MenACWY recipients. Epitopes outside the regions mutated in the B.1.351 and B.1.1.7 variants were reportedly recognized by nearly half of the unique spike-specific TCRs.

This material consisted of peripheral blood, taken on day 0 of AZD1222 vaccination. Recombination connected TRBV4-1 to TRBJ1-5; the D segment could be TRBD1, given 5 matching bases. The origin of this receptor is an adult in good health. The CDR3 corresponds to CASSQEGSRGNQPQHF. The bases are TGCGCCAGCAGCCAAGAAGGGTCCAGGGGCAATCAGCCCCAGCATTTT.